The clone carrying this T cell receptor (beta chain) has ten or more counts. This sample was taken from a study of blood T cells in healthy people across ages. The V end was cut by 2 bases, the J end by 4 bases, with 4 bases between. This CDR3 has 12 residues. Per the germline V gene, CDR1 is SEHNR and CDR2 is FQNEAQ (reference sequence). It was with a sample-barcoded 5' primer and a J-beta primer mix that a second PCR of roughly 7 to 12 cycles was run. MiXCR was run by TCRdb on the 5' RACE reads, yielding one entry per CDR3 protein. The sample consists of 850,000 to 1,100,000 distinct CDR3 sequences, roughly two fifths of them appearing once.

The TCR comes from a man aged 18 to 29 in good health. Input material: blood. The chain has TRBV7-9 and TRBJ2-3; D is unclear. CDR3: CASSLPPDTQYF. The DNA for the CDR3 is TGTGCCAGCAGCTTACCCCCAGATACGCAGTATTTT.